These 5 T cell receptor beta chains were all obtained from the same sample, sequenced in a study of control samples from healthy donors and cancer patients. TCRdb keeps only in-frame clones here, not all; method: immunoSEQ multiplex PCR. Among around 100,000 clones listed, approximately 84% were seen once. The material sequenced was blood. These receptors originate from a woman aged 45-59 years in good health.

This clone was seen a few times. CDR3: CASSPDLYTEAFF. The DNA for the CDR3 is TGTGCCAGCAGCCCCGATCTTTACACTGAAGCTTTCTTT. The V gene is TRBV7-3, the J gene TRBJ1-1, with unresolved D. The CDR3 runs to 13 residues. The germline V gene has CDR1 SGHTA and CDR2 FQGTGA. Deletions cut 5 bases from V and 3 bases from J, with 10 bases between.

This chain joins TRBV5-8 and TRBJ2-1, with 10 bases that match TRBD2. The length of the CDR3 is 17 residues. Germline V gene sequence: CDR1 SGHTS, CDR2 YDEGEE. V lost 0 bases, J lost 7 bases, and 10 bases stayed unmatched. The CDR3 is CASSLGGLAGDWNEQFF. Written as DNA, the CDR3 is TGTGCCAGCAGCTTGGGGGGTCTAGCGGGAGACTGGAATGAGCAGTTCTTC.

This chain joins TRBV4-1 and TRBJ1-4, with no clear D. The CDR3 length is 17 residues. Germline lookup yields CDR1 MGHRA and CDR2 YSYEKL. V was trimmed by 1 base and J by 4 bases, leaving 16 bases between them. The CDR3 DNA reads TGCGCCAGCAGCCAAGTTTTGCGGCGTAGAAGTAATGAAAAACTGTTTTTT. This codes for CASSQVLRRRSNEKLFF.

The CDR3 is CASSQAKLPTYNEQFF. Here the CDR3 DNA reads TGCGCCAGCAGCCAAGCCAAACTGCCTACCTACAATGAGCAGTTCTTC. The chain carries TRBV4-3 and TRBJ2-1; D unclear. Germline V lookup: CDR1 LGHNA, CDR2 YSLEER. V was trimmed by 1 base and J by 2 bases, leaving 12 bases between them. The CDR3 is made up of 16 amino acids.

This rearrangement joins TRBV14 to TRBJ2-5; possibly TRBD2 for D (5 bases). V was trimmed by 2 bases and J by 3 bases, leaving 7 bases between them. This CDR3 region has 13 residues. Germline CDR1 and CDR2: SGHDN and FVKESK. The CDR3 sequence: CASSQQREETQYF. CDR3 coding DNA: TGTGCCAGCAGCCAACAGAGGGAAGAGACCCAGTACTTC.